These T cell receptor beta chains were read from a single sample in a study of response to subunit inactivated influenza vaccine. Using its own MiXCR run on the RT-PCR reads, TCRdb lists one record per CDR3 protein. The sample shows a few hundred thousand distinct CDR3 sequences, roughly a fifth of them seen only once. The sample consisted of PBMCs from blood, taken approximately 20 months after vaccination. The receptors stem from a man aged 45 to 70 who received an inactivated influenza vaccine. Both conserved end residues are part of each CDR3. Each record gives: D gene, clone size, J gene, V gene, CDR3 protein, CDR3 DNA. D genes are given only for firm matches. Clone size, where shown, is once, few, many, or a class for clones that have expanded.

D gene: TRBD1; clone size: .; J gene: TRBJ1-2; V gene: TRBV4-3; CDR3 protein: CASSQTTGGHYGYTF; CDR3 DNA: TGCGCCAGCAGCCAAACAACAGGGGGTCACTATGGCTACACCTTC
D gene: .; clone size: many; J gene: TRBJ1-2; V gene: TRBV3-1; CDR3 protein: CASSQGTRNYGYTF; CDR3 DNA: TGTGCCAGCAGCCAAGGGACAAGAAACTATGGCTACACCTTC
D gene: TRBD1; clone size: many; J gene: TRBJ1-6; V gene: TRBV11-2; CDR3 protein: CASSLNRGMYSPLHF; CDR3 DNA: TGTGCCAGCAGCTTAAACAGGGGAATGTATTCACCCCTCCACTTT
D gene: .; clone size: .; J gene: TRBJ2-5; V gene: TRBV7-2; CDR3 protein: CASSTWTREETQYF; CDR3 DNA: TGTGCCAGCAGCACCTGGACGAGGGAAGAGACCCAGTACTTC
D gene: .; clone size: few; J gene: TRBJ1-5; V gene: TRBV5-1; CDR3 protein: CASSPGIVWGNQPQHF; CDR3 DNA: TGCGCCAGCAGCCCAGGTATTGTTTGGGGCAATCAGCCCCAGCATTTT
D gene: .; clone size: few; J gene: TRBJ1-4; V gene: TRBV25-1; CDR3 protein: CASSEYDRTNEKLFF; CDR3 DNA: TGTGCCAGCAGTGAATACGACAGGACTAATGAAAAACTGTTTTTT
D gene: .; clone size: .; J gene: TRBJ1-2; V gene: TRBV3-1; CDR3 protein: CASSQEGWEGSYGYTF; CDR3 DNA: TGTGCCAGCAGCCAAGAGGGTTGGGAGGGAAGCTATGGCTACACCTTC
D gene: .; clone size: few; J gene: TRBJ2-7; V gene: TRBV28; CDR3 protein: CASSLSGQSSYEQYF; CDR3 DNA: TGTGCCAGCAGTTTATCTGGACAGAGCTCCTACGAGCAGTACTTC
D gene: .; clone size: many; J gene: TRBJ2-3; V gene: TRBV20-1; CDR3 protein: CSARHTDTQYF; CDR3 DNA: TGCAGTGCTAGACACACAGATACGCAGTATTTT
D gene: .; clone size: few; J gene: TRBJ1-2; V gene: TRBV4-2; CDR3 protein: CASSLEGLANYGYTF; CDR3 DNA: TGTGCCAGCAGCCTAGAGGGGCTGGCTAACTATGGCTACACCTTC
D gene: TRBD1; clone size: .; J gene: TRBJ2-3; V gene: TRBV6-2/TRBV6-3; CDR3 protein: CASTWGTGGTDTQYF; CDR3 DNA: TGTGCCAGCACATGGGGGACAGGGGGTACAGATACGCAGTATTTT
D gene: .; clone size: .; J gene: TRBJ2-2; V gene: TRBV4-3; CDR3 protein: CASSQGVGVTGELFF; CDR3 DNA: TGCGCCAGCAGCCAAGGGGTGGGGGTCACCGGGGAGCTGTTTTTT
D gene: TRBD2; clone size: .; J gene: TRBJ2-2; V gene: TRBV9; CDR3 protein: CASSVNAGLAATGELFF; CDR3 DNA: TGTGCCAGCAGCGTAAACGCGGGACTAGCGGCCACCGGGGAGCTGTTTTTT
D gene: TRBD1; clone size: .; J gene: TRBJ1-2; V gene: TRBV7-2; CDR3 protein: CASNLAGQSNYGYTF; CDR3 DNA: TGTGCCAGCAACTTAGCGGGACAGAGTAACTATGGCTACACCTTC
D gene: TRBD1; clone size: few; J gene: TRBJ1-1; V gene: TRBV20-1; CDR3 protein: CSATTGRDTEAFF; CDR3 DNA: TGCAGTGCTACGACAGGGAGGGACACTGAAGCTTTCTTT
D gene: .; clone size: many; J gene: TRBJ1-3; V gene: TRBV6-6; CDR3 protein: CASSRGGGNTIYF; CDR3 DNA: TGTGCCAGCAGCCGGGGTGGTGGAAACACCATATATTTT
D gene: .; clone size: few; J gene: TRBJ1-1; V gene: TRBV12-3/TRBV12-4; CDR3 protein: CASTLGGGNTEAFF; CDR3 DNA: TGTGCCAGCACCTTGGGGGGGGGAAACACTGAAGCTTTCTTT
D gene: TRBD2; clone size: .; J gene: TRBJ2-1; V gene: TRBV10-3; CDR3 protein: CAISPLAGGLDEQFF; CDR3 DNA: TGTGCCATCAGTCCCTTAGCGGGGGGGCTAGATGAGCAGTTCTTC
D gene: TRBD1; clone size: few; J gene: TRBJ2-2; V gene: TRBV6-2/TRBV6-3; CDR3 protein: CASSYPGQGNTGELFF; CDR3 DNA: TGTGCCAGCAGTTATCCGGGACAGGGGAATACCGGGGAGCTGTTTTTT
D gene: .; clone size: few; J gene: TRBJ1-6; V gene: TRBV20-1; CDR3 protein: CSARFTLGGGNSPLHF; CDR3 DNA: TGCAGTGCTAGATTTACCCTAGGGGGGGGAAATTCACCCCTCCACTTT
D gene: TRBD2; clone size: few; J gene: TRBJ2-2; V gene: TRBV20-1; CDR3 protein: CSARGGSWGTGELFF; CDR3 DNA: TGCAGTGCTAGGGGCGGGAGCTGGGGCACCGGGGAGCTGTTTTTT
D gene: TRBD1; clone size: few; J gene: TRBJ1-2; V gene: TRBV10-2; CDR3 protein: CASSTGQGFNYGYTF; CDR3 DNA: TGCGCCAGCAGTACTGGACAGGGATTTAACTATGGCTACACCTTC
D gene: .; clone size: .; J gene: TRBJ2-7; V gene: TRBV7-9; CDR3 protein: CASSVQFEQYF; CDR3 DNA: TGTGCCAGCAGCGTACAGTTCGAGCAGTACTTC
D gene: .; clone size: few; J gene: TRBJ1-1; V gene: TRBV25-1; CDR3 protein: CASRRAAKGQEAFF; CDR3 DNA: TGTGCCAGCAGGAGGGCAGCTAAGGGTCAGGAAGCTTTCTTT
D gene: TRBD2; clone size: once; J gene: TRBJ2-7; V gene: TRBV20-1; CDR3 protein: CSARVTSGGHEQYF; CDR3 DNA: TGCAGTGCTAGAGTCACTAGCGGGGGCCACGAGCAGTACTTC
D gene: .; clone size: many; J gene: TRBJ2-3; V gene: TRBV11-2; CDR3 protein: CASSLLGHGTDTQYF; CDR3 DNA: TGTGCCAGCAGCTTATTAGGACACGGCACAGATACGCAGTATTTT
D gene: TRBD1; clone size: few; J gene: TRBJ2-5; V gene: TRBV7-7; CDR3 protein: CASSLRRGQQETQYF; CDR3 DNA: TGTGCCAGCAGCTTACGCCGGGGACAGCAAGAGACCCAGTACTTC
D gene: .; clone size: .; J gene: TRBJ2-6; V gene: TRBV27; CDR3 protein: CASSFLTGANVLTF; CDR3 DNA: TGTGCCAGCAGTTTCCTTACTGGGGCCAACGTCCTGACTTTC
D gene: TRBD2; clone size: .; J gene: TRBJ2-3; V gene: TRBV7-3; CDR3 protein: CASSSGLAGGPTDTQYF; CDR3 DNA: TGTGCCAGCAGCTCGGGACTAGCGGGAGGGCCCACAGATACGCAGTATTTT
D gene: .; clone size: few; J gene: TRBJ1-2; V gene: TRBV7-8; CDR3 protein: CASSLEPHANGYGYTF; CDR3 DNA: TGTGCCAGCAGCTTAGAGCCCCACGCTAACGGCTATGGCTACACCTTC
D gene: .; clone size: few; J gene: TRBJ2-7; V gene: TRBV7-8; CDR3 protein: CASSYTPRSPTYEQYF; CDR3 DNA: TGTGCCAGCAGCTATACGCCCAGGTCCCCTACCTACGAGCAGTACTTC
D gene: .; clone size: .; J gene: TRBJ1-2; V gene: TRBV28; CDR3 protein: CASSPVVSNNYGYTF; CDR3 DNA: TGTGCCAGCAGCCCCGTGGTCTCAAATAACTATGGCTACACCTTC
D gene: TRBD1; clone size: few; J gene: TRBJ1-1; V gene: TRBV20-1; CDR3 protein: CSPARGKGAAFF; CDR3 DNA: TGCAGTCCTGCGCGGGGAAAGGGGGCAGCTTTCTTT
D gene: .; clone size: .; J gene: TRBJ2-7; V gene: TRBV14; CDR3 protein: CASSIMGPLEQYF; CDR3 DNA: TGTGCCAGCAGCATAATGGGGCCTCTCGAGCAGTACTTC
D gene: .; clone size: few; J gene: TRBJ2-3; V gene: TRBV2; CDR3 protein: CASRPDRTDTQYF; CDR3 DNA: TGTGCCAGCAGGCCGGACCGCACAGATACGCAGTATTTT
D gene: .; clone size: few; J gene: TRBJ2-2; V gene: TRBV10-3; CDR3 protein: CAIFSRGGELFF; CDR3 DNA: TGTGCCATCTTTTCCCGCGGCGGGGAGCTGTTTTTT
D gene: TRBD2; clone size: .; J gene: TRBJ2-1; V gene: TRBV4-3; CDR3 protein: CASSQVAGGLQGEQFF; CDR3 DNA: TGCGCCAGCAGCCAAGTAGCGGGGGGCCTCCAGGGTGAGCAGTTCTTC
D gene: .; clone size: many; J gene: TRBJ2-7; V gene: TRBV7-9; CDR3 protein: CASNTPTGDYEQYF; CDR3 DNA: TGTGCCAGCAACACACCGACAGGTGATTACGAGCAGTACTTC
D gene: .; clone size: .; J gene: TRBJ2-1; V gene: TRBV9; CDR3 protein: CASSATRYNEQFF; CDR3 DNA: TGTGCCAGCAGCGCCACTAGATACAATGAGCAGTTCTTC
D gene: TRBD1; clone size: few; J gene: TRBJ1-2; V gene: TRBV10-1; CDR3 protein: CASSESVSVQGAGYGYTF; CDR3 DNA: TGCGCCAGCAGTGAGTCTGTGTCCGTCCAGGGGGCTGGCTATGGCTACACCTTC
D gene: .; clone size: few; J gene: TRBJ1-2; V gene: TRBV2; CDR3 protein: CASSPTAVGKVHPPTF; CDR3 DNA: TGTGCCAGCAGTCCAACCGCTGTGGGGAAGGTACATCCACCCACCTTC
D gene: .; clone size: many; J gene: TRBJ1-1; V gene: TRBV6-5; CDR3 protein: CASRRDGTNTEAFF; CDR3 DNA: TGTGCCAGCAGAAGGGACGGGACGAACACTGAAGCTTTCTTT
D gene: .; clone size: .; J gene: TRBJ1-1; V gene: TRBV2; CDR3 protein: CASSAGMVTEAFF; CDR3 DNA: TGTGCCAGCAGTGCTGGGATGGTCACTGAAGCTTTCTTT
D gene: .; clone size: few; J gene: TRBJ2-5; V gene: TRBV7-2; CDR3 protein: CASSSPTVLETQYF; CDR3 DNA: TGTGCCAGCAGCTCGCCGACAGTTTTGGAGACCCAGTACTTC
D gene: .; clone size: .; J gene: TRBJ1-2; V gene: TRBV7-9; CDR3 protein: CASSLGTGDLRGYTF; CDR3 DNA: TGTGCCAGCAGCTTAGGGACTGGCGACCTGAGGGGCTACACCTTC
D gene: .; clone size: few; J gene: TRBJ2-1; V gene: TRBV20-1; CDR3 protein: CSARPTRGTYNEQFF; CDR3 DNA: TGCAGTGCCCGGCCGACTAGGGGAACTTACAATGAGCAGTTCTTC
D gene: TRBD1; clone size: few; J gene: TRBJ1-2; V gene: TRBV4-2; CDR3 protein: CASSQASGGVGGYTF; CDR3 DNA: TGTGCCAGCAGCCAAGCCTCAGGGGGCGTGGGTGGCTACACCTTC
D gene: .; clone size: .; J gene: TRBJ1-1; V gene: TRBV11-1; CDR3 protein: CASSQGAIYSEAFF; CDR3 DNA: TGTGCCAGCAGCCAGGGAGCGATTTATTCTGAAGCTTTCTTT
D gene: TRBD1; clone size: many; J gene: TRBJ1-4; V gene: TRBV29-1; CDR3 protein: CSAWDRGHEKLFF; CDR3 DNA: TGCAGCGCCTGGGACAGGGGGCATGAAAAACTGTTTTTT
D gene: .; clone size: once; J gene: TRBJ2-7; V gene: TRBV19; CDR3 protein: CASSIGGGSYEQYF; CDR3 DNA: TGTGCCAGTAGTATAGGCGGCGGAAGCTACGAGCAGTACTTC
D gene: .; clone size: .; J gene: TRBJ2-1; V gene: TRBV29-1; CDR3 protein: CSVGAGIGANEQFF; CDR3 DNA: TGCAGCGTGGGGGCGGGGATCGGGGCCAATGAGCAGTTCTTC
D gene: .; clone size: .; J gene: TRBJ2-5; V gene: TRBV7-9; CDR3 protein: CASSLYRDQETQYF; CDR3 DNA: TGTGCCAGCAGCTTATACAGGGACCAAGAGACCCAGTACTTC
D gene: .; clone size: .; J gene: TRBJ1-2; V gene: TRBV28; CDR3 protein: CASSHTDRTF; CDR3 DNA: TGTGCCAGCAGCCATACGGACCGCACCTTC
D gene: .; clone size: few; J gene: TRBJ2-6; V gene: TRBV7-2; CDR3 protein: CASSLVGLSGANVLTF; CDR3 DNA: TGTGCCAGCAGCTTAGTTGGCCTCTCTGGGGCCAACGTCCTGACTTTC
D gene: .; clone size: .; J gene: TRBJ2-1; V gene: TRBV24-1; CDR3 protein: CATSDSRGSGNEQFF; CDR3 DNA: TGTGCCACCAGTGATTCCAGGGGTTCGGGCAATGAGCAGTTCTTC
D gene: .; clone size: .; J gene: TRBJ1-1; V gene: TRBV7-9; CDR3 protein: CASSLEPIRGTEAFF; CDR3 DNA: TGTGCCAGCAGCTTAGAACCTATCAGGGGCACTGAAGCTTTCTTT
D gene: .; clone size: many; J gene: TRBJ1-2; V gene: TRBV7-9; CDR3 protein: CASSPSPRAGPYGYTF; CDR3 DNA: TGTGCCAGCAGCCCCTCCCCCCGGGCCGGGCCCTATGGCTACACCTTC
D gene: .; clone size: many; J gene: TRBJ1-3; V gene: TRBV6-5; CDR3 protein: CASSYPNFTDFSPGNTIYF; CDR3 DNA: TGTGCCAGCAGTTACCCAAACTTCACAGACTTCTCTCCTGGAAACACCATATATTTT
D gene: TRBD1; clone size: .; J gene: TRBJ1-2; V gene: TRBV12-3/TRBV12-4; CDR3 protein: CASSLGQGRDGYTF; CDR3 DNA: TGTGCCAGCAGTTTAGGACAGGGCAGGGATGGCTACACCTTC
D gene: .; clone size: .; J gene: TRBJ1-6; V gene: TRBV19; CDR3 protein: CASSAVRLNSPLHF; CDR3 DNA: TGTGCCAGTAGCGCGGTCCGGTTAAATTCACCCCTCCACTTT